This T cell receptor beta chain stems from a study of OX40 agonist ivuxolimab in advanced cancers. Notes on the study in general: The mean number of expanded clones was higher in CD8+ T cells than in CD4+.

For this clone: As yet, its antigen is unknown.

The germline V gene has CDR1 SGDLS and CDR2 YYNGEE. Trimming left V 5 bases short and J 6 bases short, with 17 bases between. The CDR3 covers 14 residues. TCRdb keeps only in-frame clones here, not all; method: immunoSEQ multiplex PCR. The top ten clones hold 2.6% of a sample with 90,000 to 100,000 clones, more than 85% of them seen once. The sequencing used CD4+ or CD8+ T cells sorted from blood, collected in a trial of the OX40 agonist ivuxolimab. This chain joins TRBV9 and TRBJ1-1; D is unclear. This clonotype was obtained from an adult with an advanced solid tumor such as melanoma, head and neck, liver or kidney cancer. For the CDR3, the DNA is TGTGCCAGCAGTCGGGGTACAACTCGCGCTGAAGCTTTCTTT. It translates to CASSRGTTRAEAFF.